There are many counts of the clone carrying this TCR beta chain. Its cognate antigen is unknown. This specimen comes from a study of T-cell reconstitution after alpha-beta-depleted transplantation in children. Findings and limits, study-wide: Newly produced T cells mostly provided counts and TCRbeta diversity after one year, as hyperexpanded clones declined. Surviving recipient T cells and thymic progenitors underlay high day-60 TCRbeta diversity in some patients. The study reportedly traced alpha-beta T cells about two months after transplant to several hundred expanded graft clones.

Unique molecular identifiers were used in preparing the TCRbeta library. TCRdb called the PCR reads again in MiXCR, with one record for every CDR3 protein. The table shows tens of thousands of distinct CDR3 sequences, with 5.5% to 7.5% occurring only once. The CDR3 extends over 17 amino acids. V lost 4 bases and J lost 2; bases outside the gene matches: 10. Per the germline V gene, CDR1 is LGHNA and CDR2 is YNFKEQ. The chain recombines TRBV4-2 with TRBJ2-7; TRBD2 agrees at 11 bases. The receptor comes from a male patient between 10 and 17 years old who had a stem cell transplant for acute myeloid leukemia, so the T cells may come from the graft donor. The sequences come from PBMCs, mostly from graft donor cells, collected 180 days after TCRalphabeta/CD19-depleted stem cell transplant. CDR3: CASSPQFWGLAAYEQYF. For the CDR3, the DNA is TGTGCCAGCAGCCCTCAATTTTGGGGACTAGCGGCCTACGAGCAGTACTTC.